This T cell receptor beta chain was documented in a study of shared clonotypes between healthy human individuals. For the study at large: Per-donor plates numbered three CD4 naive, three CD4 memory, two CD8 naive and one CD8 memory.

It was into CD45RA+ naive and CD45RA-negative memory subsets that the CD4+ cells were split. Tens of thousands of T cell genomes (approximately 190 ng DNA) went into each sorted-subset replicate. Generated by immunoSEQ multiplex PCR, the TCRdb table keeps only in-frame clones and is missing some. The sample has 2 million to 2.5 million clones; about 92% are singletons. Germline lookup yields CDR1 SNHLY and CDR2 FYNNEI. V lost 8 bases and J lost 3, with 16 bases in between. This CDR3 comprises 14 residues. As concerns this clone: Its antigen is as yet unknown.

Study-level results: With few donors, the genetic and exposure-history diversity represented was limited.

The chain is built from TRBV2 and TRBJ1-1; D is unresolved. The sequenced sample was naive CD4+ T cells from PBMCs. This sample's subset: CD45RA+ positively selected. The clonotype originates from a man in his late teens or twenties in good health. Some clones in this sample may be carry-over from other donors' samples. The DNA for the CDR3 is TGTGCCAGCTTCCTAGGGTACGGGGACACTGAAGCTTTCTTT. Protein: CASFLGYGDTEAFF.